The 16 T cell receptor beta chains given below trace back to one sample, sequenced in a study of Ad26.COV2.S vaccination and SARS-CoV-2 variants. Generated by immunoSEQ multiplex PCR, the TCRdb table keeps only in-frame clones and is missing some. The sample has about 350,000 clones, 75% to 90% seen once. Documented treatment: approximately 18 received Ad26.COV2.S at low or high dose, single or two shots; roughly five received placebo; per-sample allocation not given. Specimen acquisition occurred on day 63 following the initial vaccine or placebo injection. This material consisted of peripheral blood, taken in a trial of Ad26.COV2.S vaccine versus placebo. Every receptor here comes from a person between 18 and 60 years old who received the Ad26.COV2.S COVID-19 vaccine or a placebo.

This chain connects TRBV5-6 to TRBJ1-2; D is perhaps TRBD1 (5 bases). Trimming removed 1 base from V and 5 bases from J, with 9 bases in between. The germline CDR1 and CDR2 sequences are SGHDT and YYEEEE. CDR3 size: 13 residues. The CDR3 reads CASSLNRLYGYTF. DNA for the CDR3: TGTGCCAGCAGCTTGAACAGGTTATATGGCTACACCTTC.

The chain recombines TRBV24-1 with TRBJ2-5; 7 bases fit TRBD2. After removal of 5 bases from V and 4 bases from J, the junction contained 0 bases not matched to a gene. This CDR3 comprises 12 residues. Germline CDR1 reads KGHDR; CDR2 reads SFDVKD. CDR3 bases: TGTGCCACCAGTGCGGGGGGAGAGACCCAGTACTTC. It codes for CATSAGGETQYF.

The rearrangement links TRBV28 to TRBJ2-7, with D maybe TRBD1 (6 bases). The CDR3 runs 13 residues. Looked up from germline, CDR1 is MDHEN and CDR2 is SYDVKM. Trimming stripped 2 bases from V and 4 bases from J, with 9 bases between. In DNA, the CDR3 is TGTGCCAGCAGTTTAAACAGGGCGTACGAGCAGTACTTC. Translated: CASSLNRAYEQYF. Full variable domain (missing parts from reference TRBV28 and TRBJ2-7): DVKVTQSSRYLVKRTGEKVFLECVQDMDHENMFWYRQDPGLGLRLIYFSYDVKMKEKGDIPEGYSVSREKKERFSLILESASTNQTSMYLCASSLNRAYEQYFGPGTRLTVT.

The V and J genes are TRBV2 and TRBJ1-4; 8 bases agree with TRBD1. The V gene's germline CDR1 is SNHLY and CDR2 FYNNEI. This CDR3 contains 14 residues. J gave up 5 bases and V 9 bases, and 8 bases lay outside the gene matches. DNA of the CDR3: TGTGCCAGGTCCGGACAGGGCATAAATGAAAAACTGTTTTTT. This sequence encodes CARSGQGINEKLFF.

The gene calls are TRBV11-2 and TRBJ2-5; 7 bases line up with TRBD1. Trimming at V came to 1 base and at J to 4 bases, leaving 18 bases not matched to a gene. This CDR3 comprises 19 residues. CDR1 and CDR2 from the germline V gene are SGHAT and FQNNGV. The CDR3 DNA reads TGTGCCAGCAGCTTAGGACCCCGGGACAGCCACCTACTGGGAGAGACCCAGTACTTC. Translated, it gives CASSLGPRDSHLLGETQYF. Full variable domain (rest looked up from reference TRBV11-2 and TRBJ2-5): EAGVAQSPRYKIIEKRQSVAFWCNPISGHATLYWYQQILGQGPKLLIQFQNNGVVDDSQLPKDRFSAERLKGVDSTLKIQPAKLEDSAVYLCASSLGPRDSHLLGETQYFGPGTRLLVL.

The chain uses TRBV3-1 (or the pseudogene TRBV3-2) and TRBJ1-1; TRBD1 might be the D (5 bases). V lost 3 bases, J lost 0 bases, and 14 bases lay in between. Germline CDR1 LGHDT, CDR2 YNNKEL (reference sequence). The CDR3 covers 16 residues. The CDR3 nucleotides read TGTGCCAGCAGCCAGAGGGGAAAGGGAATGAACACTGAAGCTTTCTTT. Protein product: CASSQRGKGMNTEAFF.

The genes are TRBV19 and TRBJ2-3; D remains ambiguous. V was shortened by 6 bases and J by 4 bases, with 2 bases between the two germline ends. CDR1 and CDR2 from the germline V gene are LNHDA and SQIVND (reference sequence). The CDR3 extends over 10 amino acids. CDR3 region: CASRADTQYF. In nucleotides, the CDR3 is TGTGCCAGTAGGGCAGATACGCAGTATTTT. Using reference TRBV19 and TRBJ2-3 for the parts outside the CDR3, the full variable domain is DGGITQSPKYLFRKEGQNVTLSCEQNLNHDAMYWYRQDPGQGLRLIYYSQIVNDFQKGDIAEGYSVSREKKESFPLTVTSAQKNPTAFYLCASRADTQYFGPGTRLTVL.

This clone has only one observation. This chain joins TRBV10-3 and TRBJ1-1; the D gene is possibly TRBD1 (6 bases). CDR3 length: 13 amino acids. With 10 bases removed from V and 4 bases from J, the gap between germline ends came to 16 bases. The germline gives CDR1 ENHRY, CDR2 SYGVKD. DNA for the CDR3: TGTGCCACTTCGACAGGACGGAGCACTGAAGCTTTCTTT. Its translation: CATSTGRSTEAFF.

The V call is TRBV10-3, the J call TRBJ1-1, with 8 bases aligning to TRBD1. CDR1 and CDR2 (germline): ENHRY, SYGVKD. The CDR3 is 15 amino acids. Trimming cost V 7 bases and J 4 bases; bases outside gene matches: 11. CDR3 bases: TGTGCCATCATCGACGGACAGGGCGGGGGCACTGAAGCTTTCTTT. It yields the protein CAIIDGQGGGTEAFF.

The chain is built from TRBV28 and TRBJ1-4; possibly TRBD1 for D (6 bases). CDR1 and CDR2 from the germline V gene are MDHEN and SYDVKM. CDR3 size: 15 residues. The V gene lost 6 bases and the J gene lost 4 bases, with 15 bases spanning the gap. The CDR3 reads CASSSGQSRNEKLFF. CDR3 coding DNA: TGTGCCAGCAGCTCCGGACAGAGTCGTAATGAAAAACTGTTTTTT.

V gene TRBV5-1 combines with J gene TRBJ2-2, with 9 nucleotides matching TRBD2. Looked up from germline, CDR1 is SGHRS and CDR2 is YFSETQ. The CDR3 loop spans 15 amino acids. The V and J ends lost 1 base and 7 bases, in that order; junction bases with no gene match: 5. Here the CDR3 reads CASSLTSGLIGELFF. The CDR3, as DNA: TGCGCCAGCAGCTTGACTAGCGGGTTGATCGGGGAGCTGTTTTTT.

CDR3 nucleotides: TGTGCCAGCAGCCTAGGGGGGACCGGGGAGCTGTTTTTT. It is translated as CASSLGGTGELFF. J is TRBJ2-2 and V is TRBV6-5, with D perhaps assigned TRBD1 or TRBD2 (6 bases each). V was trimmed by 6 bases and J by 5 bases, leaving 10 bases between them. Looked up from germline, CDR1 is MNHEY and CDR2 is SVGAGI. This CDR3 spans 13 amino acids.

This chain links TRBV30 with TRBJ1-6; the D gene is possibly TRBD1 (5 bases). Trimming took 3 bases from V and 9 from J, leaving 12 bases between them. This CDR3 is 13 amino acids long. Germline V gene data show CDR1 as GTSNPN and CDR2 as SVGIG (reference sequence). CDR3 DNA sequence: TGTGCCTGGAGGGGGCAGGGTGGTTCACCCCTCCACTTT. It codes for CAWRGQGGSPLHF.

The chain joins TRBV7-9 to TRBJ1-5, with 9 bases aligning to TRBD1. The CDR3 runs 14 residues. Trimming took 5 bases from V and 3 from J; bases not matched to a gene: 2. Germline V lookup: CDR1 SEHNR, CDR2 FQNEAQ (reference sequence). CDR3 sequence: CASSTGGINQPQHF. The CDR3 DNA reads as TGTGCCAGCAGCACAGGGGGCATCAATCAGCCCCAGCATTTT. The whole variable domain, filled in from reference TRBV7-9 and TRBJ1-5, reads DTGVSQNPRHKITKRGQNVTFRCDPISEHNRLYWYRQTLGQGPEFLTYFQNEAQLEKSRLLSDRFSAERPKGSFSTLEIQRTEQGDSAMYLCASSTGGINQPQHFGDGTRLSIL.

This chain's CDR3 is CASAGLAGVTDTQYF. DNA for the CDR3: TGTGCCAGCGCCGGACTAGCGGGAGTCACAGATACGCAGTATTTT. The chain links TRBV19 to TRBJ2-3; TRBD2 aligns across 13 bases. The V and J ends lost 9 bases and 2 bases, in that order; junction bases with no gene match: 5. Germline CDR1 and CDR2: LNHDA and SQIVND (reference sequence). This CDR3 is 15 amino acids long.

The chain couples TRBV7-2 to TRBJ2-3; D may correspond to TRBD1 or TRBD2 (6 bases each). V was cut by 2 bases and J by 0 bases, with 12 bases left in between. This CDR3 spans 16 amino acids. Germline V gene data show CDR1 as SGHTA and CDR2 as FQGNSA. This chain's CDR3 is CASSLQTGASTDTQYF. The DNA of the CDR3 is TGTGCCAGCAGCTTACAGACGGGGGCTAGCACAGATACGCAGTATTTT.